This T cell receptor (beta chain) was sequenced during a study of OX40 agonist ivuxolimab in advanced cancers. CDR3 length: 17 amino acids. CDR1 SGHRS and CDR2 YFSETQ come from the germline V gene. The J segment lost 2 bases and the V segment lost 3 bases, leaving 9 bases of the junction unmatched. Measured with immunoSEQ multiplex PCR; TCRdb has only the in-frame clones, and not every one. This table holds approximately 67,000 clones, roughly 85% found once. This receptor was taken from an adult with an advanced solid tumor such as melanoma, head and neck, liver or kidney cancer. The chain is built from TRBV5-1 and TRBJ2-2; 8 bases are a match to TRBD2. This sample comprised CD4+ or CD8+ T cells sorted from blood, obtained in a trial of the OX40 agonist ivuxolimab. The CDR3 sequence: CASSSAPGGLNTGELFF. DNA of the CDR3: TGCGCCAGCAGCTCCGCGCCGGGAGGGCTCAACACCGGGGAGCTGTTTTTT. Together with reference TRBV5-1 and TRBJ2-2, the CDR3 gives the full variable domain: KAGVTQTPRYLIKTRGQQVTLSCSPISGHRSVSWYQQTPGQGLQFLFEYFSETQRNKGNFPGRFSGRQFSNSRSEMNVSTLELGDSALYLCASSSAPGGLNTGELFFGEGSRLTVL.